The 15 T cell receptor beta chains below were found in one sample sequenced in a study of T cell responses to AZD1222 COVID-19 vaccine. Produced via immunoSEQ multiplex PCR; TCRdb's table is partial and in-frame only. Among about 180,000 clones, just under 90% were seen once, and the ten largest hold more than 4%. This material consisted of peripheral blood, taken 28 days after the second dose of the MenACWY control vaccine. These receptor sequences come from an adult who received the MenACWY meningococcal vaccine as a control.

V gene TRBV6-5 combines with J gene TRBJ1-4; maybe TRBD1 (5 bases). Germline V lookup: CDR1 MNHEY, CDR2 SVGAGI. V lost 0 bases, J lost 8 bases, and 13 bases lay in between. The CDR3 runs to 15 residues. The DNA for the CDR3 is TGTGCCAGCAGTTACTCATCAGGGCGGGGGGAAAAACTGTTTTTT. It encodes CASSYSSGRGEKLFF.

J is TRBJ1-1 and V is TRBV30; 7 bases align to TRBD1. V lost 3 bases to trimming and J lost 7 bases; unmatched junction nucleotides: 11. The V gene's germline CDR1 is GTSNPN and CDR2 SVGIG (reference sequence). This CDR3 spans 14 amino acids. The DNA of the CDR3 is TGTGCCTGGAGGGAGACAGGGCCAAGGATTGAAGCTTTCTTT. Amino acid sequence: CAWRETGPRIEAFF.

This chain links TRBV7-2 with TRBJ1-6, with D hard to call. Germline V gene sequence: CDR1 SGHTA, CDR2 FQGNSA. V was cut by 1 base and J by 0 bases, with 13 bases left in between. The CDR3 sequence is 18 residues long. This CDR3 is CASSLVQGISSYNSPLHF. In nucleotides, the CDR3 is TGTGCCAGCAGCTTAGTTCAAGGAATAAGCTCCTATAATTCACCCCTCCACTTT.

This clone was seen a handful of times. The rearrangement uses TRBV10-1 and TRBJ2-7, with D hard to call. In germline, CDR1 is WNHNN, CDR2 SYGVQD (reference sequence). The CDR3 is made up of 12 amino acids. Trimming removed 5 bases from V and 12 bases from J, with 17 bases in between. DNA of the CDR3: TGCGCCAGCAGTCCCCATCGAATGAGACTGTACTTC. Residues: CASSPHRMRLYF.

The J gene is TRBJ2-5, the V gene TRBV5-1; D is undetermined. CDR3 length: 14 amino acids. V was trimmed by 1 base and J by 3 bases, leaving 10 bases between them. From germline, CDR1 is SGHRS and CDR2 YFSETQ. The CDR3 DNA reads as TGCGCCAGCAGCTTGTACGGCCGAAAAGAGACCCAGTACTTC. It translates to CASSLYGRKETQYF.

The chain links TRBV28 to TRBJ2-2; unclear D gene. Germline CDR1 reads MDHEN; CDR2 reads SYDVKM. CDR3 length: 13 residues. Trimming took off 7 bases at V and 6 bases at J, with 12 bases between the two ends. This CDR3 is CASITMPAGELFF. CDR3 coding DNA: TGTGCCAGCATTACGATGCCCGCCGGGGAGCTGTTTTTT.

The genes are TRBV5-6 and TRBJ1-1; maybe TRBD1 (5 bases). V was trimmed by 0 bases and J by 7 bases, leaving 13 bases between them. CDR1 and CDR2 from the germline V gene are SGHDT and YYEEEE. The CDR3 sequence is 14 residues long. The CDR3 spells CASSLDAGASEAFF. The CDR3 nucleotides read TGTGCCAGCAGCTTGGATGCTGGGGCAAGTGAAGCTTTCTTT.

This clone was seen just once. The chain employs TRBV10-3 and TRBJ2-1; a possible D gene is TRBD1 (6 bases). The CDR3 spans 15 residues. Deletions cut 3 bases from V and 1 base from J, with 10 bases between. Germline V gene data show CDR1 as ENHRY and CDR2 as SYGVKD. The CDR3: CAISDYRVSYNEQFF. The CDR3 DNA reads TGTGCCATCAGTGACTACAGGGTATCCTACAATGAGCAGTTCTTC.

This clone was counted a single time. The chain is built from TRBV6-2 or TRBV6-3 and TRBJ1-2; D is ambiguous. CDR1 and CDR2 from the germline V gene are MNHEY and SVGEGT. V was clipped by 5 bases and J by 7 bases, with 17 bases between them. CDR3 length: 14 residues. The CDR3 nucleotides read TGTGCCAGCAGTCTCACCCCGGTGAGTGGTGGCTACACCTTC. Protein: CASSLTPVSGGYTF.

The chain recombines TRBV29-1 with TRBJ1-5; 7 nucleotides line up with TRBD1. Germline V gene lookup returns CDR1 SQVTM and CDR2 ANQGSEA. This CDR3 region has 13 residues. V shed 7 bases, J shed 2 bases, and the junction held 5 bases outside the gene matches. The CDR3 sequence: CSARGDRNQPQHF. For the CDR3, the DNA is TGCAGCGCCAGGGGGGATCGCAATCAGCCCCAGCATTTT. The full variable domain, its missing parts supplied by reference TRBV29-1 and TRBJ1-5, is SAVISQKPSRDICQRGTSLTIQCQVDSQVTMMFWYRQQPGQSLTLIATANQGSEATYESGFVIDKFPISRPNLTFSTLTVSNMSPEDSSIYLCSARGDRNQPQHFGDGTRLSIL.

V usage is TRBV5-1 and J usage is TRBJ2-5, with a weak D call TRBD1 (5 bases). V was clipped by 2 bases and J by 3 bases, with 8 bases between them. CDR3 size: 13 residues. Germline V gene sequence: CDR1 SGHRS, CDR2 YFSETQ. CDR3 in DNA: TGCGCCAGCAGCTTTGAAGGGGAAGAGACCCAGTACTTC. Translated: CASSFEGEETQYF.

This clone showed up just once. This sequence joins TRBV4-2 and TRBJ1-4; TRBD1 might be the D (5 bases). The CDR3 totals 17 residues. The germline V and J ends were trimmed by 0 bases and 0 bases, with 11 bases remaining between them. Germline V gene data show CDR1 as LGHNA and CDR2 as YNFKEQ. As DNA, the CDR3 is TGTGCCAGCAGCCAAGAGGGGCAGGGTGCAACTAATGAAAAACTGTTTTTT. This codes for CASSQEGQGATNEKLFF.

This chain joins TRBV19 and TRBJ1-1, with D possibly being TRBD1 (5 bases). The V and J ends lost 2 bases and 3 bases respectively, with 10 bases between them. The CDR3 extends over 14 amino acids. Germline CDR1 reads LNHDA; CDR2 reads SQIVND (reference sequence). The DNA for the CDR3 is TGTGCCAGTAGTATAAGGGGTCCTGACACTGAAGCTTTCTTT. It specifies CASSIRGPDTEAFF.

This clone has more than one count but fewer than ten. The CDR3 nucleotides read TGTGCCGCCGGAAGCGGGGTGGGCTCACCCCTCCACTTT. Translating gives CAAGSGVGSPLHF. The chain recombines TRBV10-3 with TRBJ1-6, with unresolved D. V lost 11 bases and J lost 10, with 18 bases in between. The CDR3 length is 13 residues. Germline CDR1 reads ENHRY; CDR2 reads SYGVKD.

CDR3 nucleotide sequence: TGTGCCAGCAGTTACTGGGACAGGGGGGATCAGCCCCAGCATTTT. Translated: CASSYWDRGDQPQHF. The chain recombines TRBV6-2 or TRBV6-3 with TRBJ1-5, with TRBD1 matching 11 bases. CDR3 length equals 15 residues. The junction had 1 base not matched to a gene; V was cut back by 1 base and J by 5 bases. Germline loops: CDR1 MNHEY, CDR2 SVGEGT.